These 11 T cell receptor beta chains were sequenced from one sample in a study of T cell responses to AZD1222 COVID-19 vaccine (dated by TCRdb to about 2021). The time point label on this specimen signifies: baseline before first vaccination. Library preparation was by the immunoSEQ multiplex PCR assay. TCRdb provides this immuneACCESS table in a form limited to in-frame rearrangements. Some clones are lacking; in checked studies, under half of them reflect an unresolved V gene, and why the rest are absent is not known. Recorded for this sample are 95,000 to 100,000 clones; more than 80% of them occurred a single time. Of the sample, approximately 12% is held by the ten largest clones. This material consisted of peripheral blood, taken on day 0 of AZD1222 vaccination. These TCRs come from an adult in good health.

The genes are TRBV11-1 and TRBJ2-1; 7 bases line up with TRBD2. From germline, CDR1 is SGHAT and CDR2 FQDESV (reference sequence). The CDR3 extends over 16 amino acids. Unmatched junction bases numbered 12, after V lost 1 base and J lost 9 bases. CDR3 nucleotide sequence: TGTGCCAGCAGCTTAGAGTCTAGCGGACCCCTTAGTGAGCAGTTCTTC. The encoded protein is CASSLESSGPLSEQFF. Full variable domain (outside the CDR3, taken from reference TRBV11-1 and TRBJ2-1): EAEVAQSPRYKITEKSQAVAFWCDPISGHATLYWYRQILGQGPELLVQFQDESVVDDSQLPKDRFSAERLKGVDSTLKIQPAELGDSAMYLCASSLESSGPLSEQFFGPGTRLTVL.

The gene calls are TRBV27 and TRBJ1-6; 9 nucleotides agree with TRBD1. Trimming took 3 bases from V and 13 from J; bases not matched to a gene: 7. The length of the CDR3 is 14 residues. From germline, CDR1 is MNHEY and CDR2 SMNVEV (reference sequence). CDR3 nucleotides: TGTGCCAGCAGTTTCCCGGGACAGGGATTTCCCCTCCACTTT. It yields the protein CASSFPGQGFPLHF.

The V gene is TRBV29-1, the J gene TRBJ1-1; 7 positions match TRBD1. Germline assignment: CDR1 SQVTM and CDR2 ANQGSEA. There are 12 residues in the CDR3. Trimming at V came to 3 bases and at J to 6 bases, leaving 4 bases not matched to a gene. The chain's CDR3 is CSVDRQGPEAFF. As DNA, the CDR3 is TGCAGCGTTGATAGACAGGGCCCTGAAGCTTTCTTT. The full variable domain, its missing parts supplied by reference TRBV29-1 and TRBJ1-1, is SAVISQKPSRDICQRGTSLTIQCQVDSQVTMMFWYRQQPGQSLTLIATANQGSEATYESGFVIDKFPISRPNLTFSTLTVSNMSPEDSSIYLCSVDRQGPEAFFGQGTRLTVV.

The chain links TRBV4-3 to TRBJ2-3, with D maybe TRBD1 (5 bases). Between the trimmed V and J ends, which lost 2 bases and 7 bases, there was a span of 16 bases. The V gene's germline CDR1 is LGHNA and CDR2 YSLEER. The CDR3 covers 15 residues. CDR3 sequence (DNA): TGCGCCAGCAGCCAAAATTGGCAGGGATCTCATACGCAGTATTTT. It yields the protein CASSQNWQGSHTQYF.

V usage is TRBV6-5 and J usage is TRBJ2-6; the D gene is possibly TRBD2 (5 bases). The germline V and J ends were trimmed by 5 bases and 2 bases, with 7 bases remaining between them. Germline V CDR1 and CDR2: MNHEY, SVGAGI. The CDR3 is 14 residues long. This CDR3 is CASSTSTGANVLTF. The CDR3 nucleotides read TGTGCCAGCAGTACTAGTACTGGGGCCAACGTCCTGACTTTC.

The chain has TRBV6-4 and TRBJ1-1; D is uncertain. The CDR3 extends over 13 amino acids. Germline V gene data show CDR1 as MRHNA and CDR2 as SNTAGT. V shed 4 bases and J shed 3 bases, with 9 bases lying between them. As DNA, the CDR3 is TGTGCCAGCAGTGTCGAAGCACACACTGAAGCTTTCTTT. Its protein is CASSVEAHTEAFF.

The CDR3 sequence is CASSVSGGSSYEQYF. DNA for the CDR3: TGTGCCAGCAGCGTTAGCGGGGGGTCCTCCTACGAGCAGTACTTC. V is TRBV7-3 and J is TRBJ2-7; 10 nucleotides line up with TRBD2. CDR3 length: 15 residues. Germline loops: CDR1 SGHTA, CDR2 FQGTGA. Losses at the gene ends were 5 bases for V and 0 bases for J; bases not matched to a gene: 4.

The chain is built from TRBV27 and TRBJ2-5, with D hard to call. Trimming stripped 3 bases from V and 4 bases from J, with 15 bases between. CDR3 length equals 15 residues. CDR1 is MNHEY, CDR2 SMNVEV, per germline (reference sequence). CDR3 in DNA: TGTGCCAGCAGTTTCCAAAGGACCCAAGGAGAGACCCAGTACTTC. Protein sequence: CASSFQRTQGETQYF.

The V call is TRBV4-1, the J call TRBJ1-6, with 8 bases fitting TRBD1. The CDR3 consists of 16 residues. Per germline, CDR1 MGHRA and CDR2 YSYEKL. With 3 bases clipped from V and 2 bases from J, the junction kept 3 bases outside the gene matches. The CDR3 region has the DNA TGCGCCAGCAGCCAGCTGACAGGGGCCTATAATTCACCCCTCCACTTT. It specifies CASSQLTGAYNSPLHF.

V usage is TRBV6-5 and J usage is TRBJ2-1; 10 nucleotides agree with TRBD2. This CDR3 contains 15 residues. Per the germline V gene, CDR1 is MNHEY and CDR2 is SVGAGI. With 5 bases clipped from V and 0 bases from J, the junction kept 1 base outside the gene matches. CDR3 sequence (DNA): TGTGCCAGCAGTACTAGCGGGGCCTCCTACAATGAGCAGTTCTTC. This encodes CASSTSGASYNEQFF.

The chain uses TRBV19 and TRBJ1-1; TRBD1 matches 10 bases. The germline gives CDR1 LNHDA, CDR2 SQIVND (reference sequence). V lost 3 bases, J lost 5 bases, and 3 bases stayed unmatched. This CDR3 contains 14 residues. The CDR3 DNA follows: TGTGCCAGTAGTATTAGACAGGGGGCGACTGAAGCTTTCTTT. The encoded protein is CASSIRQGATEAFF.